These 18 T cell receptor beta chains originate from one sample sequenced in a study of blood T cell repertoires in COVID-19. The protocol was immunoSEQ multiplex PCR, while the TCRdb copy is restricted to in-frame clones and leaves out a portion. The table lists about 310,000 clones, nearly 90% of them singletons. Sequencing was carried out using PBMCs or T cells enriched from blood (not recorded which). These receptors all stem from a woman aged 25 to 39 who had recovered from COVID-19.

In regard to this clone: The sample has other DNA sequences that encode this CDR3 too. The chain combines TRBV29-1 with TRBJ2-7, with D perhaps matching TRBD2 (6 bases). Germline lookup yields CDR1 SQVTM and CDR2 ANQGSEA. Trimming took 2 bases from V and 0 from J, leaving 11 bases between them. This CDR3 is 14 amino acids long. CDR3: CSVEMRRDSYEQYF. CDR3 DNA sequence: TGCAGCGTTGAAATGAGGCGGGACTCCTACGAGCAGTACTTC.

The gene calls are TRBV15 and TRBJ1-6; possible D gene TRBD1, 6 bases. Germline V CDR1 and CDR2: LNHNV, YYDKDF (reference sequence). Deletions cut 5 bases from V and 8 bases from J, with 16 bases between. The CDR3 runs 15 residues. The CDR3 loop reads CATSSIRGRDSPLHF. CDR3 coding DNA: TGTGCCACCAGCTCTATCAGGGGAAGGGATTCACCCCTCCACTTT.

CDR3: CASSYSITGSNNEQFF. DNA for the CDR3: TGTGCCAGCAGTTACTCTATTACCGGGAGTAACAATGAGCAGTTCTTC. V and J are TRBV6-5 and TRBJ2-1; TRBD2 is a possible D gene (6 bases). CDR3 length: 16 amino acids. Looked up from germline, CDR1 is MNHEY and CDR2 is SVGAGI. The germline V and J ends were trimmed by 0 bases and 5 bases, with 14 bases remaining between them.

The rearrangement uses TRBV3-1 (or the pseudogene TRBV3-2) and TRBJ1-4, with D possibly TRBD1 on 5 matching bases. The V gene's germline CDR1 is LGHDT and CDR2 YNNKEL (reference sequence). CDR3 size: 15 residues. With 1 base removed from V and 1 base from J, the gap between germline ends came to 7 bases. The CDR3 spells CASSQAQGTNEKLFF. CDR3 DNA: TGTGCCAGCAGCCAAGCTCAGGGAACTAATGAAAAACTGTTTTTT.

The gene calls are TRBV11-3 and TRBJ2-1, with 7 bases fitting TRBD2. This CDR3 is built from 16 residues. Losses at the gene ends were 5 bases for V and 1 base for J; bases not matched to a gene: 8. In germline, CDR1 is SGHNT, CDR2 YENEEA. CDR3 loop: CASSPPGSGSYNEQFF. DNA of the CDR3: TGTGCCAGCAGCCCCCCGGGTAGCGGGTCCTACAATGAGCAGTTCTTC.

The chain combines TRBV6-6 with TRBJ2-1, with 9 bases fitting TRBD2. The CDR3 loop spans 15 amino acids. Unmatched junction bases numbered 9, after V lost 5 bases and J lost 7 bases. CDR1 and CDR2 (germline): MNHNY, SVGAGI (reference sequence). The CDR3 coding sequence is TGTGCCAGCAGTCCTAGGGCGGGAGGGCCGAATGAGCAGTTCTTC. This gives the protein CASSPRAGGPNEQFF.

The CDR3 nucleotides read TGTGCCAGCAGCCAAGCGGAGAGTGGCTACACCTTC. Its protein is CASSQAESGYTF. The chain joins TRBV3-1 (or the pseudogene TRBV3-2) to TRBJ1-2; D remains ambiguous. The CDR3 covers 12 residues. Deletions cut 1 base from V and 7 bases from J, with 7 bases between. Germline V gene lookup returns CDR1 LGHDT and CDR2 YNNKEL (reference sequence).

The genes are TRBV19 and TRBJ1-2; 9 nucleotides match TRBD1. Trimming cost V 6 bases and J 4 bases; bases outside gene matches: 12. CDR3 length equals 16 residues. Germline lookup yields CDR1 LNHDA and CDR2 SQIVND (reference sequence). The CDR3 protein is CASSLRTGAATYGYTF. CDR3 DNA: TGTGCCAGTAGCCTTAGGACAGGGGCCGCGACCTATGGCTACACCTTC.

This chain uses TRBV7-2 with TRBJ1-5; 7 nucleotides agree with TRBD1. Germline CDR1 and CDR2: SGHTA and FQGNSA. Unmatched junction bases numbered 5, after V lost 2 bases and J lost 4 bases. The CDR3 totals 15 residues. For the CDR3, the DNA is TGTGCCAGCAGCTTAACAGGGGTAGGGAATCAGCCCCAGCATTTT. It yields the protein CASSLTGVGNQPQHF. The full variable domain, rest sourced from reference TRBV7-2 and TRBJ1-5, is GAGVSQSPSNKVTEKGKDVELRCDPISGHTALYWYRQSLGQGLEFLIYFQGNSAPDKSGLPSDRFSAERTGGSVSTLTIQRTQQEDSAVYLCASSLTGVGNQPQHFGDGTRLSIL.

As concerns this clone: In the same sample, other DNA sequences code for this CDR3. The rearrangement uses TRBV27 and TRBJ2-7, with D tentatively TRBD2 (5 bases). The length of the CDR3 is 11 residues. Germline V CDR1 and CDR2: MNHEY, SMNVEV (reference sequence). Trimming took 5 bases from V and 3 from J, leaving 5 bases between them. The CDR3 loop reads CASSRGYEQYF. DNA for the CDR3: TGTGCCAGCAGTCGGGGCTACGAGCAGTACTTC.

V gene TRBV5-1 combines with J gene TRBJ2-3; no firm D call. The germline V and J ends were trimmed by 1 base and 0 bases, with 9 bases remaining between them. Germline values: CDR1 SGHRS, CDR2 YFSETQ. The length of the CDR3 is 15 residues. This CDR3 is CASSLTERSTDTQYF. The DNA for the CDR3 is TGCGCCAGCAGCTTGACGGAGCGCAGCACAGATACGCAGTATTTT.

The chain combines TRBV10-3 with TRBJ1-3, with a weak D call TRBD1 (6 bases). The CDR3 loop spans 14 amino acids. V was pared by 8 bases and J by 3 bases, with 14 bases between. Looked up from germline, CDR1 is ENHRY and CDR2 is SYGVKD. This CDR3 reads CAIEQGLSGNTIYF. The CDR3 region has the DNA TGTGCCATCGAACAGGGTTTAAGTGGAAACACCATATATTTT.

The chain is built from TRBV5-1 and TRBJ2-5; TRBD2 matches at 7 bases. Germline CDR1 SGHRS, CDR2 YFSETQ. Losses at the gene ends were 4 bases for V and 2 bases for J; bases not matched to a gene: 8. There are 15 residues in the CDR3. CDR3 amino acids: CASSTGRVNQETQYF. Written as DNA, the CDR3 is TGCGCCAGCAGCACTGGGAGGGTCAATCAAGAGACCCAGTACTTC.

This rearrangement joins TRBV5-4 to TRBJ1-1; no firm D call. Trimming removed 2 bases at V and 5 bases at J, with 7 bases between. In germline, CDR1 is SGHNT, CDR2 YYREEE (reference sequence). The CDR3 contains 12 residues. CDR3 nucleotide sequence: TGTGCCAGCAGCTTCGGAGTTACTGAAGCTTTCTTT. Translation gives CASSFGVTEAFF.

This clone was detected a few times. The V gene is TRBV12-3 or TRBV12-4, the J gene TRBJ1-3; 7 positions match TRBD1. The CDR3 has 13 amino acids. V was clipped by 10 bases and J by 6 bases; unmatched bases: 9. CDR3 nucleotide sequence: TGTGCCACCCACGCGGGACAGTTAAACACCATATATTTT. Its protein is CATHAGQLNTIYF.

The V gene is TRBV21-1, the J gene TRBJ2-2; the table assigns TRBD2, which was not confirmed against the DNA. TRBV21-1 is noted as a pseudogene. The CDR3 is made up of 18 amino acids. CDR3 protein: CASSKYRGRRKNTGELFF. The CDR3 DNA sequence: TGTGCCAGCAGCAAATATCGGGGGAGGAGAAAGAACACCGGGGAGCTGTTTTTT.

CDR3 loop: CASSLGPDNYGYTF. DNA for the CDR3: TGCGCCAGCAGCTTGGGCCCAGATAACTATGGCTACACCTTC. The genes are TRBV5-1 and TRBJ1-2; no definite D call. CDR3 size: 14 residues. Trimming cost V 0 bases and J 1 base, with 7 bases left between them. Germline CDR1 SGHRS, CDR2 YFSETQ.

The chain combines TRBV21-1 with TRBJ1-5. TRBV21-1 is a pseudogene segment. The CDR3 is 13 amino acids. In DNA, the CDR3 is TGTGCCAGCAAAGAGGATAGCAATCAGCCCCAGCATTTT. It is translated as CASKEDSNQPQHF.